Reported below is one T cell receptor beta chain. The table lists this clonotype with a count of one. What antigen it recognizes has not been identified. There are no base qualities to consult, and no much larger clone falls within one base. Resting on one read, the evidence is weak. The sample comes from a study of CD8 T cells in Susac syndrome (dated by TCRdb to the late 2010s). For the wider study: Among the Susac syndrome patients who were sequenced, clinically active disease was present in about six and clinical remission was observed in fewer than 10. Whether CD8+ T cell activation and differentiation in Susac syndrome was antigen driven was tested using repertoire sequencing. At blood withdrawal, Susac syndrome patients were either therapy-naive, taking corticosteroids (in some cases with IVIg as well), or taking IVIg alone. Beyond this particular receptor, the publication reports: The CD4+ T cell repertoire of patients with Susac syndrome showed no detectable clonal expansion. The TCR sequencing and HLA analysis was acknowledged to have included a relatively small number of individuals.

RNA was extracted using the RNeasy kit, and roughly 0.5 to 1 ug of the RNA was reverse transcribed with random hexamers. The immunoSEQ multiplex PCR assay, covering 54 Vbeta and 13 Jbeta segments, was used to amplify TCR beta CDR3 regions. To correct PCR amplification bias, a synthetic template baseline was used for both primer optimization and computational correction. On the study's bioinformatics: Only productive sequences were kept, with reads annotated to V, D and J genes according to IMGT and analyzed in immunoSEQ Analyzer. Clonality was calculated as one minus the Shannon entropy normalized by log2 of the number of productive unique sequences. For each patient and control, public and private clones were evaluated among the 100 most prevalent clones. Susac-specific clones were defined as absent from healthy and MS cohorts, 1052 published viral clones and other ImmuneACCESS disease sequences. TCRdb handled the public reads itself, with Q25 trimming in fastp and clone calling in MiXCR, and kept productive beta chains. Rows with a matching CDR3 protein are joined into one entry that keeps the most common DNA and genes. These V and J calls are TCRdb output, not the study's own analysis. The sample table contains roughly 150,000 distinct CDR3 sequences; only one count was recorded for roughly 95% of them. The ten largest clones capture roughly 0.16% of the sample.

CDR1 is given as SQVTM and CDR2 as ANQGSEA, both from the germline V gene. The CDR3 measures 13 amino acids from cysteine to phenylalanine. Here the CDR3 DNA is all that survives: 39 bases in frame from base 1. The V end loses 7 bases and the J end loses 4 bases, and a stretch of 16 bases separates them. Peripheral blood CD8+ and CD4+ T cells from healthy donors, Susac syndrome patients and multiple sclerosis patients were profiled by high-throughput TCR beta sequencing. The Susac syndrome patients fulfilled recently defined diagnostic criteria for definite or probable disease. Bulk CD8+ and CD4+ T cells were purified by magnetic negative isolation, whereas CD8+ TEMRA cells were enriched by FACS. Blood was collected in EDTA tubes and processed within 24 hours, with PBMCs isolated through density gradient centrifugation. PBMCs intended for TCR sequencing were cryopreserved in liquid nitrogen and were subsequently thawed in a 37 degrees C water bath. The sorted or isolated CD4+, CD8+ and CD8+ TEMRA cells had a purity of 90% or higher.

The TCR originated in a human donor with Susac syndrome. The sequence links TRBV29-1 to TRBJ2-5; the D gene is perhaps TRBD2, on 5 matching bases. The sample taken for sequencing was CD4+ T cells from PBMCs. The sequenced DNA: TGCAGCGCCCGCACCGGGATAGGAGAGACCCAGTACTTC. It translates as CSARTGIGETQYF.